This T cell receptor beta chain emerged from a study of blood T cell repertoires in COVID-19. Background on the study: T cells, B-cell-depleted T cells, or PBMCs supplied cDNA or gDNA.

Per the study methods: Amplification of reference gene primers provided the estimated nucleated cell counts. The data were produced by immunoSEQ multiplex PCR, yet TCRdb's version contains in-frame clones alone and is incomplete. V, J and clone size reflect that table, while D and trimming were determined from the DNA. The sample lists roughly 250,000 clones, approximately 83% seen once, with around 3.3% in the top ten. Participants reported their clinical history, and cohort assignment relied on those reports. Germline V lookup: CDR1 ENHRY, CDR2 SYGVKD. V gave up 2 bases and J gave up 2 bases, with 4 bases separating them. There are 13 residues in the CDR3.

The sequence was obtained from a woman aged 40 to 50 with acute COVID-19. Input material: PBMCs or T cells enriched from blood (not recorded which). The chain combines TRBV10-3 with TRBJ2-1; D is ambiguous. The CDR3, as DNA: TGTGCCATCAGTGAGACACCCTACAATGAGCAGTTCTTC. Amino acids: CAISETPYNEQFF.